The TCR beta chain described here comes from a study of T cells after yellow fever vaccination. On this clonotype itself: Antigen: not known.

TCRdb used MiXCR to reprocess the 5' RACE reads, holding one entry per CDR3 protein. The repertoire holds 450,000 to 550,000 distinct CDR3 sequences, roughly 22% seen once, with approximately 16% in the top ten. CDR3 length: 14 residues. The V gene lost 4 bases and the J gene lost 7 bases, with 16 bases spanning the gap. The study's findings and limits: Reappearing after the booster were most of the clones from primary vaccination (roughly 95% CD4, approximately 85% CD8). Compared with primary, the secondary response was weaker and peaked at day 5, not 15. The presence of abundant clonotypes contaminating from the bulk population was possible in FACS-sorted repertoires.

The material was PBMCs, obtained around 3 weeks after the first yellow fever vaccination. This receptor was identified in a man aged 18 to 29 who received the YFV17D yellow fever vaccine. The rearrangement joins TRBV12-3 or TRBV12-4 to TRBJ2-5; no firm D call. The CDR3: CASSSTGSPGTQYF. CDR3 DNA: TGTGCCAGCAGTTCGACCGGGTCCCCCGGGACCCAGTACTTC.